The present T cell receptor delta chain was sequenced within a study of Vδ1+ human thymocytes. The sorted cells were CD3+ Vdelta1+ Vdelta2- thymocytes from alphabeta-depleted thymus. The template was reverse-transcribed extracted RNA. Multiplex PCR used pooled V-gene forward primers and a constant-region reverse primer to amplify CDR3s. TCRdb called clones from the multiplex PCR reads again using CATT. In the table there are about 75,000 delta-chain clones, 30% to 40% of which are singletons. Study-wide results and limits: Highly polyclonal TRG and TRD repertoires with Gaussian CDR3 length distributions appeared in thymus.

The CDR3 is made up of 19 amino acids. Germline loops: CDR1 TSWWSYY, CDR2 QGS. In this sample, this clone turned up a few times. Its antigen is currently unknown. Compared with germline, one end of the junction differs, possibly owing to a read error. V is TRDV1 and J is TRDJ1, with D unresolved. The specimen was Vdelta1+ gamma-delta thymocytes from the thymus. Specified subset: FACS-sorted CD3+ TCRalphabeta- TCRVdelta1+ TCRVdelta2- thymocytes. This receptor was obtained from a boy under three years old who had congenital heart surgery. The CDR3 coding sequence is TGTGCTCTTGGCCACGAATTAGGGAACCTCACACTGTACACCAATAAACTCATCTTT. Its translation: CALGHELGNLTLYTNKLIF.